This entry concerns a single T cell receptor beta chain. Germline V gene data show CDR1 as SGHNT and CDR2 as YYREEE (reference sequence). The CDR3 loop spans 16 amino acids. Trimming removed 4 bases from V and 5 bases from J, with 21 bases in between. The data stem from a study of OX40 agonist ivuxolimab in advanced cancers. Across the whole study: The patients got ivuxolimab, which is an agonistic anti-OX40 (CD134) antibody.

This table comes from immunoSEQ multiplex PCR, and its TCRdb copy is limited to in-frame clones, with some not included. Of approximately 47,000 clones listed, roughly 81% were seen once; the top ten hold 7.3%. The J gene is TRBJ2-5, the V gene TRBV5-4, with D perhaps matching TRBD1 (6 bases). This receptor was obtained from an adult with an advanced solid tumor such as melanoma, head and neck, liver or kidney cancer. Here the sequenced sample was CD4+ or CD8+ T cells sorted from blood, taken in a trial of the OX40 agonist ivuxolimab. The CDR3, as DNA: TGTGCCAGCAGCAACAGGGAATTGGGGGATAGCGAGACCCAGTACTTC. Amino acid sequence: CASSNRELGDSETQYF.